The table lists the clone carrying this T cell receptor beta chain with a few counts. The antigen is unknown. MiXCR, applied by TCRdb to the reads, yields one record per CDR3 protein. The profile shows more than 650,000 distinct CDR3 sequences, roughly a third of them singletons. These data belong to a study of T cell repertoires in cytomegalovirus infection. Study at large: Based on public TCR beta signatures, there were indications of CMV infection and of a matching HLA type. Study-wide results and caveats: Identification of carriers of CMV plus the relevant HLA was performed using cumulative public TCR beta family frequency. Dominating the ex vivo response were HLA-C-restricted CMV-specific TCR beta clonotypes.

Trimming cost V 3 bases and J 4 bases, with 18 bases left between them. The CDR3 runs to 16 residues. CDR1 SGHAT and CDR2 FQNNGV come from the germline V gene. The sequenced sample consisted of PBMCs. This sequence joins TRBV11-2 and TRBJ1-2, with D unclear. The TCR was taken from a human donor in good health (CMV status not recorded). Some clones in this sample may be carry-over from other donors' samples. Written as DNA, the CDR3 is TGTGCCAGCAGCTTCCCAAGGAGGGAGTCCACCTATGGCTACACCTTC. Translation gives CASSFPRRESTYGYTF.